This T cell receptor beta chain was sequenced during a study of regulatory T cells in long-lasting Graves disease. Germline CDR1 and CDR2: DFQATT and SNEGSKA (reference sequence). The CDR3 contains 12 residues. V was pared by 1 base and J by 6 bases, with 6 bases between. Assembly of TCR beta libraries relied on iRepertoire HTBI primers together with Arm-PCR of CDR3 regions. TCRdb passed the multiplex PCR reads through MiXCR, listing each CDR3 protein once. The data show hundreds of thousands of distinct CDR3 sequences, with 12% seen just once and roughly 8.9% held by the top ten. Time point specified: newly diagnosed GD, antithyroid drugs for less than 3 months. Construction of the TCR library relied on RNA isolated from PBMCs. These data were also filed under a second study, of T cells in Graves' hyperthyroidism and ophthalmopathy. From that paper: Blood also showed most of the thyroid clonotypes that were expanded above 0.001.

This sequence originates from a woman in her thirties with Graves disease. Sample: peripheral blood mononuclear cells (PBMCs), taken at new diagnosis, from a patient treated with antithyroid drugs. The chain combines TRBV20-1 with TRBJ1-4; possible D gene TRBD1, 6 bases. The CDR3 loop reads CSARGTDEKLFF. The CDR3 nucleotides read TGCAGTGCTAGAGGGACAGATGAAAAACTGTTTTTT.